The 5 T cell receptor beta chains in this list originate from one sample, sequenced in a study of metastatic and nonmetastatic thyroid tumors. TCRdb recomputed clones from the PCR reads via MiXCR. The sample carries some 25,000 clones, over 20% recorded once. Before thyroid surgery, none of the patients had received any treatment. The sequencing sample was made of blood. These receptors all come from a female donor with papillary thyroid cancer or a benign thyroid nodule (not recorded which). Some clones in this sample may be carry-over from other donors' samples.

This clone ranks as medium-sized (0.01 to 0.1%). V is TRBV6-4 and J is TRBJ1-5; no clear D gene. The germline V gene has CDR1 MRHNA and CDR2 SNTAGT. The CDR3 is made up of 14 amino acids. Trimming pared 0 bases from V and 4 bases from J, leaving 7 bases between. The DNA of the CDR3 is TGTGCCAGCAGTGACTCGGCGGAGAATCAGCCCCAGCATTTT. As protein: CASSDSAENQPQHF.

Here the CDR3 reads CASSQDERGVATDTQYF. In DNA form, the CDR3 reads TGTGCCAGCAGCCAAGATGAGCGCGGGGTGGCCACAGATACGCAGTATTTT. The gene calls are TRBV4-2 and TRBJ2-3; D is possibly TRBD2 (6 bases). The germline V gene encodes CDR1 LGHNA and CDR2 YNFKEQ. CDR3 length: 17 amino acids. Trimming removed 0 bases from V and 2 bases from J, with 15 bases in between.

Concerning this clone itself: The germline gene is not matched at one end of the junction; a read error may be the cause. The chain recombines TRBV6-1 with TRBJ2-7; weak D call: TRBD2 (6 bases). The CDR3 is made up of 13 amino acids. The germline V gene encodes CDR1 MNHNS and CDR2 SASEGT. CDR3 sequence: CASSPGVSYEQYF. The CDR3 DNA sequence: TGTGCCAGCAGCCCGGGGGTCTCCTACGAGCAGTATTTC.

The table lists this clone with a few counts. The rearrangement links TRBV27 to TRBJ2-5, with TRBD2 identical over 8 bases. The CDR3 spans 17 residues. Germline trimming cut 5 bases from V and 5 bases from J; bases unmatched to any gene: 16. In germline, CDR1 is MNHEY, CDR2 SMNVEV (reference sequence). CDR3 in DNA: TGTGCCAGCAGTCTCAGGGCGGGAGGACGTTCATGCGAGACCCAGTACTTC. The encoded protein is CASSLRAGGRSCETQYF.

This clone was counted many times. This chain joins TRBV5-1 and TRBJ2-2; the D gene is possibly TRBD2 (5 bases). Germline V gives CDR1 SGHRS, CDR2 YFSETQ. The CDR3 loop spans 13 amino acids. The V end was cut by 5 bases, the J end by 5 bases, with 10 bases between. CDR3 sequence reads: CASRASPTGELFF. The CDR3 DNA follows: TGCGCCAGCAGGGCTAGCCCGACCGGGGAGCTGTTTTTT.